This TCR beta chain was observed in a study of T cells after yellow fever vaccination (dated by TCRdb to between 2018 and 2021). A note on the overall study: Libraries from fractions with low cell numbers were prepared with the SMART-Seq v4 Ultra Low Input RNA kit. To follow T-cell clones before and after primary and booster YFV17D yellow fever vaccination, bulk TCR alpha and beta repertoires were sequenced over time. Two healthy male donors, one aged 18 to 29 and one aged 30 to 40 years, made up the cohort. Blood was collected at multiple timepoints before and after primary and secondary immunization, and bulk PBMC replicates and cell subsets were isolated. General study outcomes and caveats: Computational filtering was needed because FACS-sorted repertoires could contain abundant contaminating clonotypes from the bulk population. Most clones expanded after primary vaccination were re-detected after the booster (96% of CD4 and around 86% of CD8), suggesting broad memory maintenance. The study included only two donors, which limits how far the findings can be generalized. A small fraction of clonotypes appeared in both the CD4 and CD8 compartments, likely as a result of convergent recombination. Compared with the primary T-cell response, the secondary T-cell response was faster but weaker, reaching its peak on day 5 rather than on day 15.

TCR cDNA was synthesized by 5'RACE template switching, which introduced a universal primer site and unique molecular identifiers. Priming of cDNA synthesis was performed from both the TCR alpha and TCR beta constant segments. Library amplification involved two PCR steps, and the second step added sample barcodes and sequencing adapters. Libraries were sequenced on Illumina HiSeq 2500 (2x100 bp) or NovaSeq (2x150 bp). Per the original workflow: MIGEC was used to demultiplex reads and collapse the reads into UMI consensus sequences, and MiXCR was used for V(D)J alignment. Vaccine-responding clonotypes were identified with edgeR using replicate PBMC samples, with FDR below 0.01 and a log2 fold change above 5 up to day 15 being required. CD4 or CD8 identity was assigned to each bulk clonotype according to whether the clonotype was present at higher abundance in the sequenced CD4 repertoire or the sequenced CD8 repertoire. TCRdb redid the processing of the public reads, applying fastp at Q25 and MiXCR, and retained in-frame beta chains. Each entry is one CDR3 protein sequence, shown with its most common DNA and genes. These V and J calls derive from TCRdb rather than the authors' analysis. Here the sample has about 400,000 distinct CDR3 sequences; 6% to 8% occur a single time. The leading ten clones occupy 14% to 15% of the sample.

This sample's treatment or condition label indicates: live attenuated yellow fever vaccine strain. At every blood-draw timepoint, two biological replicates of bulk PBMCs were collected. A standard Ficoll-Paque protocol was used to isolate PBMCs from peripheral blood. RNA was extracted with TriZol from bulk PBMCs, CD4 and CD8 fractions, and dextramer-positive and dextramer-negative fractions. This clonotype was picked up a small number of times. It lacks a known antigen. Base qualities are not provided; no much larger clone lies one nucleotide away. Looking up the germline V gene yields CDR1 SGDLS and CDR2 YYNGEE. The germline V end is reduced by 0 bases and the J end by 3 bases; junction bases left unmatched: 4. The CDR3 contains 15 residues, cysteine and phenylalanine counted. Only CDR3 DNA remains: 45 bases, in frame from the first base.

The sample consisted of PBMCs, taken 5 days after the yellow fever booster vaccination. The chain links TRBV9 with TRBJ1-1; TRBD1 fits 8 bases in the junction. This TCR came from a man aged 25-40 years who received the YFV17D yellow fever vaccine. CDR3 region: CASSVEQGVDTEAFF. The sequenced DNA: TGTGCCAGCAGCGTAGAACAGGGGGTGGACACTGAAGCTTTCTTT.